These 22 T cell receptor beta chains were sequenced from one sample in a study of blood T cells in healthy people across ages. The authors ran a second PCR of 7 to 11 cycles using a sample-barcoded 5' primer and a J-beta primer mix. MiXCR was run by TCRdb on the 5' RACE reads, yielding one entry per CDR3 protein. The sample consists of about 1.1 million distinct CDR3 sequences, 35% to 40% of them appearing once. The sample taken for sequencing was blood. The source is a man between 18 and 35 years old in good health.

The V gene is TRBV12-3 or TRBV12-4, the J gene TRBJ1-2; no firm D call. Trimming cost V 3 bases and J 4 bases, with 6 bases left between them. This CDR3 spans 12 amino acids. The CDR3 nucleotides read TGTGCCAGCAGTTTCTCCTCCTATGGCTACACCTTC. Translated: CASSFSSYGYTF.

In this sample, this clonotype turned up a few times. The CDR3 bases are TGTGCCATCAGTGGTAGCGGAGTTTACAATGAGCAGTTCTTC. Its protein product is CAISGSGVYNEQFF. The chain is built from TRBV10-3 and TRBJ2-1, with D possibly TRBD2 on 6 matching bases. Per germline, CDR1 ENHRY and CDR2 SYGVKD. V lost 4 bases, J lost 4 bases, and 11 bases lay in between. The length of the CDR3 is 14 residues.

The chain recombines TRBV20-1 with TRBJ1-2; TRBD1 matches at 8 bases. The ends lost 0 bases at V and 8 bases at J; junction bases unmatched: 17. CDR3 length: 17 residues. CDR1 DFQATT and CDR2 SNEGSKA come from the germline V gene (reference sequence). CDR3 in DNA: TGCAGTGCTAGAGATCTTGGACAGGGCGAGATCCATCAAGGCTACACCTTC. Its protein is CSARDLGQGEIHQGYTF.

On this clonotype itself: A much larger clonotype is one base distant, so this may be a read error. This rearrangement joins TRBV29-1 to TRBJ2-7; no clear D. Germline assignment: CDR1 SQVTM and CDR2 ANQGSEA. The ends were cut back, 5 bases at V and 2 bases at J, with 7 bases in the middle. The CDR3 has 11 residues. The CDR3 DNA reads TGCAGCGTTCTATCAGCCTACGAGCAGTACTTC. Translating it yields CSVLSAYEQYF.

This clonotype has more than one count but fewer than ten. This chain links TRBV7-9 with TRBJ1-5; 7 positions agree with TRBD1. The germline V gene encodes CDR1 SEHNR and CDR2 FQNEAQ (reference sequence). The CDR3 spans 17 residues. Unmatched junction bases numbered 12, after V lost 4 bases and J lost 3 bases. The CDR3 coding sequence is TGTGCCAGCAGCTCGGGGGGTACAGGGGAACCCAATCAGCCCCAGCATTTT. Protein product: CASSSGGTGEPNQPQHF.

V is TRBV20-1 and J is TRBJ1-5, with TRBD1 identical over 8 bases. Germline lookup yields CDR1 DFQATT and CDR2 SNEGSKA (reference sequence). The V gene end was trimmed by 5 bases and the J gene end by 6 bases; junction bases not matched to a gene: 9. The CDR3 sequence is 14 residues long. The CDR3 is CSAPTGVEGQPQHF. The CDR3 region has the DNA TGCAGTGCTCCGACAGGGGTAGAGGGTCAGCCCCAGCATTTT.

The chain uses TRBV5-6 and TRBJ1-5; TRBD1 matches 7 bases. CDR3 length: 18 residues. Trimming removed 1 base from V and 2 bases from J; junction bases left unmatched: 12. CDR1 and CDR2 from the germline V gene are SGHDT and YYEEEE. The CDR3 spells CASSLFLQGNVGNQPQHF. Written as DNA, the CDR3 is TGTGCCAGCAGCTTGTTCCTACAGGGGAATGTTGGCAATCAGCCCCAGCATTTT.

This chain's CDR3 is CASSPGQGPRGGNTIYF. The DNA for the CDR3 is TGTGCCAGCAGCCCAGGACAGGGGCCGAGGGGTGGAAACACCATATATTTT. The V call is TRBV7-9, the J call TRBJ1-3; TRBD1 matches at 9 bases. Per the germline V gene, CDR1 is SEHNR and CDR2 is FQNEAQ (reference sequence). Germline trimming cut 5 bases from V and 3 bases from J; bases unmatched to any gene: 11. There are 17 residues in the CDR3.

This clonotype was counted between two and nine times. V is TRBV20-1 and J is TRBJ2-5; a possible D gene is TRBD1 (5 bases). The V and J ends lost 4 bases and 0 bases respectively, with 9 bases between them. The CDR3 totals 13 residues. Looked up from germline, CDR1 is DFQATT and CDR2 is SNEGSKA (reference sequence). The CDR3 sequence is CSANRQNQETQYF. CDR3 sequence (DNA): TGCAGTGCTAATCGACAGAACCAAGAGACCCAGTACTTC.

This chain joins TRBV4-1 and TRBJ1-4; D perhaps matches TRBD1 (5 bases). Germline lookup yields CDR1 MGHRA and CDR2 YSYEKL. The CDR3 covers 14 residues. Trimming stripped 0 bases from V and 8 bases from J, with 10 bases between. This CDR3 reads CASSQDPGPEKLFF. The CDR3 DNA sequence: TGCGCCAGCAGCCAAGATCCGGGGCCCGAAAAACTGTTTTTT.

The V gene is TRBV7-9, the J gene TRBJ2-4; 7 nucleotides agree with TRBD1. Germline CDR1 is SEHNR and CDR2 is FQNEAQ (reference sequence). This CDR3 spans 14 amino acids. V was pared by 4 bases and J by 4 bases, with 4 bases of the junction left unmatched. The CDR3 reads CASSSGDRKNIQYF. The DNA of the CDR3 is TGTGCCAGCAGCTCCGGGGACAGAAAAAACATTCAGTACTTC.

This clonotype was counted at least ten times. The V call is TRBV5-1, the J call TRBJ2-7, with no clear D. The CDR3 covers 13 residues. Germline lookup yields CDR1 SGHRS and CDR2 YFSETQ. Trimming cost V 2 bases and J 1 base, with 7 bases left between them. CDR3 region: CASSLDLSYEQYF. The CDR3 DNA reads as TGCGCCAGCAGCTTAGATCTTTCCTACGAGCAGTACTTC.

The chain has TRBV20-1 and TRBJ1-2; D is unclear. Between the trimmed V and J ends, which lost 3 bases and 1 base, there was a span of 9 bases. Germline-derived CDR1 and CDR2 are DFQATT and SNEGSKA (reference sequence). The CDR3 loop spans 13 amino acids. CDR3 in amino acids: CSARQRDNYGYTF. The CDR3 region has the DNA TGCAGTGCTAGGCAAAGAGATAACTATGGCTACACCTTC.

In DNA, the CDR3 is TGTGCCAGCAGTTTGGACAGTAGAGCTTTCTTT. Its protein is CASSLDSRAFF. The chain uses TRBV12-3 or TRBV12-4 and TRBJ1-1; the D gene is possibly TRBD1 (6 bases). Deletions cut 3 bases from V and 10 bases from J, with 9 bases between. The CDR3 contains 11 residues.

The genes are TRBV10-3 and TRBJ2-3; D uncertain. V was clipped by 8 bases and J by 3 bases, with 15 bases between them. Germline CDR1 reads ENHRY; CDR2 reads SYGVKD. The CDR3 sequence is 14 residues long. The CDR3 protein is CAIFNPGRTDTQYF. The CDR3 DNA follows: TGTGCCATCTTTAATCCGGGTCGGACAGATACGCAGTATTTT.

The CDR3 region has the DNA TGTACCAGCAGCAAGCGCGGGAAGAGTAATGAAAAACTGTTTTTT. This codes for CTSSKRGKSNEKLFF. The chain is built from TRBV21-1 and TRBJ1-4. TRBV21-1 is a recognized pseudogene. This CDR3 is 15 amino acids long.

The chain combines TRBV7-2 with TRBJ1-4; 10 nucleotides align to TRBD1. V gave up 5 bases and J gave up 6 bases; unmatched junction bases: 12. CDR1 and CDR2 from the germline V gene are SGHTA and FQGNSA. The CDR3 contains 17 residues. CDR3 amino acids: CASSPQTSGTGDEKLFF. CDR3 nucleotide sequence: TGTGCCAGCAGCCCGCAAACCTCCGGGACAGGGGATGAAAAACTGTTTTTT. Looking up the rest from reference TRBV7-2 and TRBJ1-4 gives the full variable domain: GAGVSQSPSNKVTEKGKDVELRCDPISGHTALYWYRQSLGQGLEFLIYFQGNSAPDKSGLPSDRFSAERTGGSVSTLTIQRTQQEDSAVYLCASSPQTSGTGDEKLFFGSGTQLSVL.

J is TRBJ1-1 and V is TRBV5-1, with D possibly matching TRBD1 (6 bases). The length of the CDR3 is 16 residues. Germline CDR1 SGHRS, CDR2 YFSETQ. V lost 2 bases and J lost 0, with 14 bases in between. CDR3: CASSLLTGHLNTEAFF. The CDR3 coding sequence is TGCGCCAGCAGCTTATTAACGGGACACTTGAACACTGAAGCTTTCTTT.

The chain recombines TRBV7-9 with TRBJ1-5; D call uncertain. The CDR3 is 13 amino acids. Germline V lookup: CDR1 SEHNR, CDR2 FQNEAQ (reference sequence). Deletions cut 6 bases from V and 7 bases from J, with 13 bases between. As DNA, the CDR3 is TGTGCCAGCAGTTTGGGCATGAGGCAGCCCCAGCATTTT. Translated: CASSLGMRQPQHF. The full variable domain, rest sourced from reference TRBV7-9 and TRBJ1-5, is DTGVSQNPRHKITKRGQNVTFRCDPISEHNRLYWYRQTLGQGPEFLTYFQNEAQLEKSRLLSDRFSAERPKGSFSTLEIQRTEQGDSAMYLCASSLGMRQPQHFGDGTRLSIL.

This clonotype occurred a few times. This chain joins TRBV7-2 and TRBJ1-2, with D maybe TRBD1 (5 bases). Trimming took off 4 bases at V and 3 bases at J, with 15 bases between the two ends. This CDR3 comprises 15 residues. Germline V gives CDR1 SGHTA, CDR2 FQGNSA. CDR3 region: CASSSATGPYYGYTF. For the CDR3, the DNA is TGTGCCAGCAGCTCAGCCACGGGGCCTTACTATGGCTACACCTTC.

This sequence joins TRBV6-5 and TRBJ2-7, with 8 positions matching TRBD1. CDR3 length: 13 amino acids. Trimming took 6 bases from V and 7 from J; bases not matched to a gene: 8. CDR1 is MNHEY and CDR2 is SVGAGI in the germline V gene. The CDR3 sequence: CASSPGQGREQYF. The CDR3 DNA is TGTGCCAGCAGCCCAGGACAGGGTAGGGAGCAGTACTTC.

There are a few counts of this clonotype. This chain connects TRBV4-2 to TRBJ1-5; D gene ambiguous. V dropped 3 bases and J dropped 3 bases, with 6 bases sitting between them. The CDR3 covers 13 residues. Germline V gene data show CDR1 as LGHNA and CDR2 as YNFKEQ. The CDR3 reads CASSQRNNQPQHF. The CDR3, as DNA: TGTGCCAGCAGCCAGCGTAACAATCAGCCCCAGCATTTT.